The clone carrying this T cell receptor (beta chain) was counted many times. TCRdb reprocessed the 5' RACE reads with MiXCR, giving one entry per CDR3 protein. The data show about 890,000 distinct CDR3 sequences, with 9% to 15% seen just once and roughly 1.5% held by the top ten. This sample stems from a study of identical twins. Germline V lookup: CDR1 WSHSY, CDR2 SAAADI. The CDR3 contains 15 residues. V was pared by 5 bases and J by 7 bases, with 5 bases of the junction left unmatched. These data were also filed under a second study, of yellow fever vaccine responses in identical twins. That report adds: The T cell response to vaccination in identical twins was reportedly partly convergent and partly personalized.

The chain couples TRBV10-2 to TRBJ2-1; the match to TRBD2 covers 13 bases. The sequenced material came from PBMCs. The TCR sequence derives from a woman under 30 in good health. The CDR3 DNA reads TGCGCCAGCAGTACTAGCGGGGGGGCCGGGAATGAGCAGTTCTTC. Amino acids: CASSTSGGAGNEQFF.